This T cell receptor (beta chain) was observed in a study of identical twins. The V and J ends lost 6 bases and 8 bases, in that order; junction bases with no gene match: 15. The CDR3 consists of 15 residues. CDR1 is DFQATT, CDR2 SNEGSKA, per germline (reference sequence). This clonotype was picked up a small number of times. What it binds is unknown. A universal primer site was added by template switching, and unique molecular identifiers were carried by the cDNA. Each CDR3 protein gets one entry after TCRdb re-called the 5' RACE reads with MiXCR. The top ten hold about 0.27% of the sample, which has some 1,700,000 distinct CDR3 sequences, less than 40% seen once. Study-wide findings and caveats: Alpha sequences out of frame and shared by twins had excess low generation probability. It was possible that invariant MAIT and iNKT cells partly confounded the zero-insertion analyses. Conclusions rested on cross-sectional statistics rather than following the same donors.

The sequencing sample was made of cord blood. The chain combines TRBV20-1 with TRBJ2-2, with 7 bases fitting TRBD1. The sequence was collected from a newborn girl in good health. This chain's CDR3 is CSALGDSQRLGELFF. The CDR3 bases are TGCAGTGCGTTAGGGGACAGCCAAAGGTTGGGGGAGCTGTTTTTT.